The sequence of this T cell receptor (beta chain) was determined in a study of blood T cells in healthy people across ages. This clonotype was seen a single time. The second PCR ran about 7 to 12 cycles with a sample-barcoded 5' primer and J-beta primers. MiXCR, run by TCRdb on the 5' RACE reads, gives a single entry per CDR3 protein. The sample holds about 930,000 distinct CDR3 sequences, about 27% seen once. This CDR3 is built from 14 residues. Losses at the gene ends were 5 bases for V and 0 bases for J; bases not matched to a gene: 6. Germline V lookup: CDR1 SQVTM, CDR2 ANQGSEA. A further study also used this sample, focusing on T cells of mothers and their children.

The chain uses TRBV29-1 and TRBJ1-1, with 7 bases lining up with TRBD1. The source of this sequence is a woman in her forties in good health. Sequenced input: blood. CDR3 bases: TGCAGCGTTCCCCGAACAGGGGTGAACACTGAAGCTTTCTTT. Translated: CSVPRTGVNTEAFF.